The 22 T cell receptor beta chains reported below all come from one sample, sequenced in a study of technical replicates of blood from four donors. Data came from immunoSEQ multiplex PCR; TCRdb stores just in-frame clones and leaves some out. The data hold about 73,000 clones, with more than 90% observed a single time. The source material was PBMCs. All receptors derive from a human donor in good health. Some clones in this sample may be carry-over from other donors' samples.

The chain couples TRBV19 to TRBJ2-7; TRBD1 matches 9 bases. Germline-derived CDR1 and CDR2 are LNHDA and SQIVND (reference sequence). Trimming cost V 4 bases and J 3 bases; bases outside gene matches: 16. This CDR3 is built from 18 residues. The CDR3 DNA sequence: TGTGCCAGTAGTAAAAAAGCCTCCGACGGGACAGGGCGCTACGAGCAGTACTTC. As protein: CASSKKASDGTGRYEQYF.

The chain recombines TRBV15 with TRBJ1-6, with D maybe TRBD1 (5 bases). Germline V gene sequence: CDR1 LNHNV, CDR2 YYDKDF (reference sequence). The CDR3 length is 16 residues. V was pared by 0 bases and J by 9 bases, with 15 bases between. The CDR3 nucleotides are TGTGCCACCAGCAGAGATAAGGGACTGCGATTTTCACCCCTCCACTTT. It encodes CATSRDKGLRFSPLHF.

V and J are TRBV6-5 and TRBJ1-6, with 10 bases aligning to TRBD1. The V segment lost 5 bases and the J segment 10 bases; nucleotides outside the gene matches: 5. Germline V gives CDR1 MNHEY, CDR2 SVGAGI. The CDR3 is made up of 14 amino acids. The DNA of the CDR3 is TGTGCCAGCAGTACTGGGACAGGGGAGTCACCCCTCCACTTT. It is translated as CASSTGTGESPLHF.

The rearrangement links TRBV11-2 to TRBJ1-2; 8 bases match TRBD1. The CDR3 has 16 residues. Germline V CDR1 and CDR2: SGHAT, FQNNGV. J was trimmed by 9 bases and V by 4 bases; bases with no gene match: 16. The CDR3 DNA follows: TGTGCCAGCAGCTCCCTCTGGGACAGGCCTTTCGAAAGCTACACCTTC. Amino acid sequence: CASSSLWDRPFESYTF.

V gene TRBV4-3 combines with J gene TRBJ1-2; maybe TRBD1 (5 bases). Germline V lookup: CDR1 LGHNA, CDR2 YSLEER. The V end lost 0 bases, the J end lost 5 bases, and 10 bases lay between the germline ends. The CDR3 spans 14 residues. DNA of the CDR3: TGCGCCAGCAGCCAAGATTGGCAGGGATATGGCTACACCTTC. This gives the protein CASSQDWQGYGYTF.

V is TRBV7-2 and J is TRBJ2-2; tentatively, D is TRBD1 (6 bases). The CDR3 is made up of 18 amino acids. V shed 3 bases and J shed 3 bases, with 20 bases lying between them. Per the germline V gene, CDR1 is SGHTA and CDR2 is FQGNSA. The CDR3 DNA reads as TGTGCCAGCAGCTTGGCCCCTTGGGGGCAGGTGGACACCGGGGAGCTGTTTTTT. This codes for CASSLAPWGQVDTGELFF.

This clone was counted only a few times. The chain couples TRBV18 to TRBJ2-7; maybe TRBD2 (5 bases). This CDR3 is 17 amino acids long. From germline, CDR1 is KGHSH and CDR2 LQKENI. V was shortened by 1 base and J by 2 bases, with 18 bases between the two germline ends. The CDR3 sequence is CASSPRGFPGSPYEQYF. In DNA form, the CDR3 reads TGTGCCAGCTCACCACGAGGGTTTCCGGGAAGTCCCTACGAGCAGTACTTC.

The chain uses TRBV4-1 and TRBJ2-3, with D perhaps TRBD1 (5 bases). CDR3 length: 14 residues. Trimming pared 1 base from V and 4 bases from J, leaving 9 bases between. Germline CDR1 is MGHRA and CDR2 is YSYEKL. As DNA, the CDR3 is TGCGCCAGCAGCCAAGGGCCAGGGTCAGATACGCAGTATTTT. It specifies CASSQGPGSDTQYF.

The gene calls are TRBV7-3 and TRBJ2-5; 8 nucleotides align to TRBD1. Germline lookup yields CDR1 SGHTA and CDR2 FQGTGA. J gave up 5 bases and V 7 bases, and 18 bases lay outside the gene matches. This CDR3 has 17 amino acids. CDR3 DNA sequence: TGTGCCAGCACCATAAGGGTGAAGACAGGGGTGGTTGAGACCCAGTACTTC. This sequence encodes CASTIRVKTGVVETQYF.

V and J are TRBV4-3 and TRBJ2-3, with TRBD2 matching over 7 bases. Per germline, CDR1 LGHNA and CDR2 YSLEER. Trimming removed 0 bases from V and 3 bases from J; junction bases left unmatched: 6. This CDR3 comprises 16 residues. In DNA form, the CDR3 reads TGCGCCAGCAGCCAAGAACCCCCTAGCGGTACAGATACGCAGTATTTT. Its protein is CASSQEPPSGTDTQYF.

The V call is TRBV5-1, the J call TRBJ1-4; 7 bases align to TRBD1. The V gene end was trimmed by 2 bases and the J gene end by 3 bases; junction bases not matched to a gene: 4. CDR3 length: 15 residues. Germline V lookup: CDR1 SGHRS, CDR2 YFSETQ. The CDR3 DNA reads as TGCGCCAGCAGCTTAGACGGGACAGCTAATGAAAAACTGTTTTTT. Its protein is CASSLDGTANEKLFF.

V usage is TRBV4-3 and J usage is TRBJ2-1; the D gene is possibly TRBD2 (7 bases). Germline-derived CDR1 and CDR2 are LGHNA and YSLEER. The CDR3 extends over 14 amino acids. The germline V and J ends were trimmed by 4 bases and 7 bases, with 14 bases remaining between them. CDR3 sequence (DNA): TGCGCCAGCAGCCCAGTCGGGGGGCGAAATGAGCAGTTCTTC. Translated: CASSPVGGRNEQFF.

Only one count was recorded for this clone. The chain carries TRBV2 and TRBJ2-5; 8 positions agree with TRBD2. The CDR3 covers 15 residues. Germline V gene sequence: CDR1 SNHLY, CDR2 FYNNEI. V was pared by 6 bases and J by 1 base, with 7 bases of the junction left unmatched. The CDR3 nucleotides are TGTGCCAGCAGCCGGTTTAGCGGGGCCCAAGAGACCCAGTACTTC. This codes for CASSRFSGAQETQYF.

The CDR3 sequence: CASSGGTSGGFGETQYF. In DNA form, the CDR3 reads TGCGCCAGCAGCGGCGGGACTAGCGGGGGATTTGGGGAGACCCAGTACTTC. J is TRBJ2-5 and V is TRBV5-1; TRBD2 aligns across 14 bases. The J segment lost 5 bases and the V segment lost 4 bases, leaving 10 bases of the junction unmatched. CDR3 length: 17 amino acids. Germline V CDR1 and CDR2: SGHRS, YFSETQ.

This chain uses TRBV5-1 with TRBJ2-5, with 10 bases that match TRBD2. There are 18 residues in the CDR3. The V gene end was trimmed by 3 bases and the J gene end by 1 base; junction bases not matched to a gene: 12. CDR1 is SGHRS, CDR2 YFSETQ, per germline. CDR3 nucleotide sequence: TGCGCCAGCAGCTGGGGCGGACTAGCGGAACCATTCCAAGAGACCCAGTACTTC. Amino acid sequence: CASSWGGLAEPFQETQYF.

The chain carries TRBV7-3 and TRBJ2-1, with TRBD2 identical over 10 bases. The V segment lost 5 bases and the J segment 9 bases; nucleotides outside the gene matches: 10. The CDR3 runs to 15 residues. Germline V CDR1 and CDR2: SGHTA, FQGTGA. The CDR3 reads CASSLLSGGAGEQFF. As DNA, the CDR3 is TGTGCCAGCAGCCTCTTGAGCGGGGGGGCGGGTGAGCAGTTCTTC.

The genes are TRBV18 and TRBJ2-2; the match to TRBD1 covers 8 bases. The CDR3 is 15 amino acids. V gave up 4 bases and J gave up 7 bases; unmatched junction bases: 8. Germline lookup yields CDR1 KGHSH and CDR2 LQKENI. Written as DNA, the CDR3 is TGTGCCAGCTCACTTGGACAGGGTGTTGGCGGGGAGCTGTTTTTT. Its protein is CASSLGQGVGGELFF.

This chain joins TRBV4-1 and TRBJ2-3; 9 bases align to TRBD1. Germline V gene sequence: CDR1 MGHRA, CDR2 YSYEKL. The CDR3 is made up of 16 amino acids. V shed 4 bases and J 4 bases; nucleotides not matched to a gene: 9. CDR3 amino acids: CASSRPGQGNADTQYF. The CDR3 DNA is TGCGCCAGCAGCCGGCCGGGACAGGGTAACGCAGATACGCAGTATTTT.

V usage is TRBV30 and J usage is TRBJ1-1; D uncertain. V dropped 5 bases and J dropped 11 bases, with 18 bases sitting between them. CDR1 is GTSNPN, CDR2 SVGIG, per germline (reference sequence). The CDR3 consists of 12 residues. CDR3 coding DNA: TGTGCCTGGGCGGAAATGAGTTTGGTCGCTTTCTTT. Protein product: CAWAEMSLVAFF.

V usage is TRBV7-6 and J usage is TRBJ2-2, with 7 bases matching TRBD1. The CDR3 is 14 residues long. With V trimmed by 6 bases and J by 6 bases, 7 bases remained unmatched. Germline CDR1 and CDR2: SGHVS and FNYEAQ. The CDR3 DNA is TGTGCCAGCAGGGCAGGGGGTTTCCCCGGGGAGCTGTTTTTT. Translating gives CASRAGGFPGELFF. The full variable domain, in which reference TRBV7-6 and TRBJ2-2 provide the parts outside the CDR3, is GAGVSQSPRYKVTKRGQDVALRCDPISGHVSLYWYRQALGQGPEFLTYFNYEAQQDKSGLPNDRFSAERPEGSISTLTIQRTEQRDSAMYRCASRAGGFPGELFFGEGSRLTVL.

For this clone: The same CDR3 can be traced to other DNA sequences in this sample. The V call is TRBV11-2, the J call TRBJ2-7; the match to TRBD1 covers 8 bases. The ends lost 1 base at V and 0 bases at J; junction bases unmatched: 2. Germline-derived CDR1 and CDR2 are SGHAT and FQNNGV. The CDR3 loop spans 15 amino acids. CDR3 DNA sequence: TGTGCCAGCAGCTTAGGACAGGGGCACTCCTACGAGCAGTACTTC. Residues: CASSLGQGHSYEQYF.

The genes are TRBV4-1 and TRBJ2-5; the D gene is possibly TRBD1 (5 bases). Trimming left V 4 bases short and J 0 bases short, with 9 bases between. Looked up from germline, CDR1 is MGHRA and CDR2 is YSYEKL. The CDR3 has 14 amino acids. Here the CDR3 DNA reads TGCGCCAGCAGCCCAGGGAATTACCAAGAGACCCAGTACTTC. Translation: CASSPGNYQETQYF.